The clone carrying this T cell receptor beta chain was recorded a few times. The data stem from a study of blood T cell repertoires in COVID-19. In the authors' workflow: By means of reference gene primer amplification, nucleated cell counts were estimated. Produced via immunoSEQ multiplex PCR; TCRdb's table is partial and in-frame only. The DNA was the basis for D and trimming; V, J and clone size are from that table. This sample carries more than 200,000 clones, 80% to 90% of them seen once, and the ten largest clones take 4.2%. Trimming took off 4 bases at V and 4 bases at J, with 13 bases between the two ends. The CDR3 runs to 14 residues. Germline CDR1 LNHDA, CDR2 SQIVND (reference sequence).

This clonotype originated in a man in his 60s with acute or convalescent COVID-19. Sequenced material: peripheral blood. The rearrangement links TRBV19 to TRBJ1-2; D is possibly TRBD1 (6 bases). The CDR3 here is CASSTLQGIYGYTF. Written as DNA, the CDR3 is TGTGCCAGTAGTACGCTTCAGGGGATCTATGGCTACACCTTC.